These 9 T cell receptor beta chains share one sample of origin, sequenced in a study of neoadjuvant nivolumab and ipilimumab in lung cancer. Sequencing was performed with immunoSEQ multiplex PCR; in TCRdb, only in-frame clones are kept and a portion is missing. The table records 10,000 to 15,000 clones, approximately 95% of them present only once. Sequenced here: peripheral blood, sampled after neoadjuvant nivolumab, alone or with ipilimumab, at or shortly before surgery. The receptors stem from an adult with non-small cell lung cancer.

The gene calls are TRBV30 and TRBJ2-2; 8 bases agree with TRBD2. The CDR3 has 15 amino acids. The J segment lost 1 base and the V segment lost 3 bases, leaving 4 bases of the junction unmatched. Germline V lookup: CDR1 GTSNPN, CDR2 SVGIG (reference sequence). The CDR3 spells CAWRGGRKNTGELFF. The DNA of the CDR3 is TGTGCCTGGAGAGGCGGGAGGAAGAACACCGGGGAGCTGTTTTTT.

The chain carries TRBV6-1 and TRBJ2-7; 14 bases fit TRBD2. This CDR3 region has 14 residues. Germline V lookup: CDR1 MNHNS, CDR2 SASEGT. V trimming: 6 bases; J trimming: 5 bases; junction bases outside the gene matches: 3. CDR3 DNA sequence: TGTGCCAGCAGACGACTAGCGGGAGGGGACGAGCAGTACTTC. Translated: CASRRLAGGDEQYF.

V and J are TRBV7-2 and TRBJ2-7; 7 positions match TRBD2. Germline CDR1 and CDR2: SGHTA and FQGNSA. This CDR3 comprises 15 residues. Germline trimming cut 5 bases from V and 5 bases from J; bases unmatched to any gene: 12. The CDR3: CASSTRQAGVNEQYF. The CDR3 coding sequence is TGTGCCAGCAGCACGAGGCAGGCGGGGGTGAACGAGCAGTACTTC. Variable domain in full (rest from reference TRBV7-2 and TRBJ2-7): GAGVSQSPSNKVTEKGKDVELRCDPISGHTALYWYRQSLGQGLEFLIYFQGNSAPDKSGLPSDRFSAERTGGSVSTLTIQRTQQEDSAVYLCASSTRQAGVNEQYFGPGTRLTVT.

This chain joins TRBV5-7 and TRBJ2-7, with TRBD2 identical over 7 bases. TRBV5-7 is sorted into the ORF group, with uncertain function. The CDR3 consists of 17 residues. V lost 5 bases to trimming and J lost 2 bases; unmatched junction nucleotides: 16. CDR3 loop: CASSFGLSGMDTYEQYF. The CDR3 DNA is TGTGCCAGCAGTTTTGGCTTGAGCGGGATGGACACCTACGAGCAGTACTTC.

The V and J genes are TRBV15 and TRBJ1-3, with 10 nucleotides matching TRBD1. CDR3 length: 15 residues. Germline lookup yields CDR1 LNHNV and CDR2 YYDKDF (reference sequence). J was trimmed by 4 bases and V by 1 base; bases with no gene match: 1. The CDR3: CATSRGQGAGNTIYF. The CDR3 bases are TGTGCCACCAGCAGAGGACAGGGGGCGGGAAACACCATATATTTT.

The gene calls are TRBV10-3 and TRBJ2-3; TRBD1 matches 7 bases. The CDR3 is made up of 13 amino acids. Germline CDR1 is ENHRY and CDR2 is SYGVKD. V was clipped by 7 bases and J by 6 bases; unmatched bases: 7. This CDR3 is CAITRDSWDTQYF. CDR3 DNA: TGTGCCATCACCCGGGACAGTTGGGATACGCAGTATTTT.

In this sample, this clone turned up a few times. This chain connects TRBV7-9 to TRBJ2-7; 7 bases agree with TRBD2. Germline V gene data show CDR1 as SEHNR and CDR2 as FQNEAQ (reference sequence). The CDR3 has 14 amino acids. J lost 0 bases, V lost 5 bases, and 4 bases had no gene match. The CDR3 sequence is CASSPGRGSYEQYF. CDR3 in DNA: TGTGCCAGCAGCCCGGGGAGGGGCTCCTACGAGCAGTACTTC.

The chain carries TRBV4-1 and TRBJ2-3; D is perhaps TRBD2 (6 bases). The CDR3 totals 14 residues. V was trimmed by 6 bases and J by 8 bases, leaving 18 bases between them. Germline assignment: CDR1 MGHRA and CDR2 YSYEKL. The CDR3 nucleotides read TGCGCCAGCAGACCACGGGAGTCGATGGTTACGCAGTATTTT. The encoded protein is CASRPRESMVTQYF.

This chain links TRBV28 with TRBJ1-2; D unresolved. The CDR3 sequence is 13 residues long. V gave up 7 bases and J gave up 1 base, with 10 bases separating them. Germline-derived CDR1 and CDR2 are MDHEN and SYDVKM. CDR3 in DNA: TGTGCCAGCACCCCTGGGCTTAACTATGGCTACACCTTC. Amino acids: CASTPGLNYGYTF.